This T cell receptor beta chain was captured by sequencing in a study of tumor and adjacent non-tumor tissue in lung cancer. Study-level background: The cohort had around twelve adenocarcinoma, a couple of squamous cell and 1 small cell patients. The patients, roughly eleven men and about five women, were roughly 31 to 80 with stage I to III disease. Findings and limits, study-wide: Compared with tumor, normal lung showed significantly lower TCR diversity.

The template was RNA from unsorted bulk tissue. Distant lung tissue was collected more than 3 cm away from the tumor edge. The library came from three nested PCR rounds adapted from ARM-PCR protocols. Via MiXCR, TCRdb re-called the multiplex PCR reads, giving one row per CDR3 protein. The repertoire holds tens of thousands of distinct CDR3 sequences, under 80% seen once, with 40% to 50% in the top ten. Of note for this clonotype: Its antigen is not identified. Its ends do not fully match the called genes, so a read error is possible.

This CDR3 is built from 14 residues. In germline, CDR1 is LGHNA, CDR2 YNFKEQ. The chain joins TRBV4-2 to TRBJ2-7; 7 bases match TRBD1. Sequenced sample: distant non-tumor lung tissue. This TCR was recovered from a man aged 60 to 75 with non-small cell lung cancer. The CDR3 reads CASGPTGCRDEQYF. DNA for the CDR3: TGTGCCAGCGGCCCGACAGGGTGTAGGGACGAACAGTACTTC.